This T cell receptor (beta chain) was obtained from a study of tissue T cells after allogeneic stem cell transplantation. Overall study: Several unmodified and three CD34-selected T-cell-depleted grafts went to graft-versus-host disease patients.

The method was immunoSEQ multiplex PCR; TCRdb's version includes in-frame clones alone and lacks a portion of them. Of fewer than 9,500 clones listed, around 72% are singletons. The V and J ends lost 0 bases and 6 bases respectively, with 10 bases between them. There are 14 residues in the CDR3. CDR1 LNHDA and CDR2 SQIVND come from the germline V gene (reference sequence). Study conclusions and caveats: The patient cohort was small and clinically heterogeneous, with limited sampling depth.

Notes on this clone: Its specificity is not known.

The receptor was isolated from a male patient aged 60 or over with steroid-refractory graft-versus-host disease after an allogeneic stem cell transplant. Some T cells may have originated in the graft donor. The input for sequencing was skin, taken at autopsy. The chain recombines TRBV19 with TRBJ2-3, with D uncertain. The CDR3 here is CASSIDPSADTQYF. As DNA, the CDR3 is TGTGCCAGTAGTATAGACCCGTCTGCGGATACGCAGTATTTT.